This T cell receptor beta chain was captured by sequencing in a study of memory CD4+ T cells and cytomegalovirus serostatus. Authors' processing steps: After removing out-of-frame reads, 2,204,828 distinct TCRbeta sequences remained. This table comes from immunoSEQ multiplex PCR, and its TCRdb copy is limited to in-frame clones, with some not included. For V, J and clone size, that table is used; D and trimming come from the DNA. The repertoire holds around 76,000 clones, 75% to 85% seen once, with 2.6% in the top ten. The sort gate was single viable CD3+CD4+CD8-CD45RO+ cells for memory CD4+ T cells. Positive selection with CD4 microbeads enriched total CD4+ T cells. The V end was cut by 4 bases, the J end by 10 bases, with 24 bases between. Germline CDR1 is SGHDT and CDR2 is YYEEEE. The CDR3 spans 17 residues. Points from the study as a whole: The CMV-associated TCR signature appears largely within the CD4+ memory repertoire. CD4+ memory repertoires contained about two fifths of the roughly 160 reported CMV TCRbeta sequences.

Points on this clone: Its target is not known.

This rearrangement joins TRBV5-6 to TRBJ1-6; weak D call: TRBD1 (5 bases). The sequencing input was memory CD4+ T cells from blood. This clonotype was sampled from an adult in good health and CMV-seropositive. CDR3 in DNA: TGTGCCAGCAGCCAAAAAAACCGGCCAGGGTTGAGGTCACCCCTCCACTTT. As protein: CASSQKNRPGLRSPLHF.